These 14 T cell receptor beta chains originate from one sample sequenced in a study of blood T cells in healthy people across ages. A second PCR, run for about 7 to 12 cycles, used a sample-barcoded 5' primer plus a J-beta primer mix. TCRdb reanalysed the 5' RACE reads using MiXCR and keeps one entry per CDR3 protein. The sample has 600,000 to 650,000 distinct CDR3 sequences, roughly three fifths seen once. Sequencing was performed on blood. Receptors were obtained from a man aged 55 to 70 in good health.

The V gene is TRBV6-6, the J gene TRBJ1-6, with a tentative D call TRBD1 (6 bases). This CDR3 has 14 amino acids. Trimming removed 5 bases at V and 6 bases at J, with 11 bases between. Per germline, CDR1 MNHNY and CDR2 SVGAGI (reference sequence). CDR3 in DNA: TGTGCCAGCAGTAACGGACAGATTAATTCACCCCTCCACTTT. Its translation is CASSNGQINSPLHF.

The count of this clonotype is one. The chain couples TRBV6-1 to TRBJ2-6; D unresolved. The germline V gene encodes CDR1 MNHNS and CDR2 SASEGT. This CDR3 is built from 16 residues. V lost 4 bases to trimming and J lost 0 bases, with 10 bases between them. In DNA form, the CDR3 reads TGTGCCAGCAGTGCCCAAGTGGGCTCTGGGGCCAACGTCCTGACTTTC. Translated, it gives CASSAQVGSGANVLTF.

This sequence joins TRBV4-2 and TRBJ2-2; TRBD1 is a possible D gene (6 bases). V lost 4 bases to trimming and J lost 5 bases, with 20 bases between them. Germline CDR1 is LGHNA and CDR2 is YNFKEQ. The CDR3 runs to 17 residues. The CDR3 is CASSRHSTTQGTGELFF. The CDR3, as DNA: TGTGCCAGCAGCCGCCACTCGACCACACAGGGAACCGGGGAGCTGTTTTTT.

Worth noting for this clonotype: Mismatch with germline at one junction end may stem from a read error. DNA of the CDR3: TGTACCAGCGCCAGGGGGTCCGACGAGCAGTACTTC. Amino acids: CTSARGSDEQYF. The chain uses TRBV7-8 and TRBJ2-5; 7 bases align to TRBD1. The DNA end favors TRBJ2-7, so the J call may be wrong. CDR1 SGHVS and CDR2 FQNEAQ come from the germline V gene. The CDR3 extends over 12 amino acids.

The CDR3 DNA reads TGTGCCAGCAGCATCGGACTTTACAATGAGCAGTTCTTC. The encoded protein is CASSIGLYNEQFF. The V gene is TRBV6-6, the J gene TRBJ2-1; a weak D match, TRBD2 (5 bases). The CDR3 length is 13 residues. CDR1 MNHNY and CDR2 SVGAGI come from the germline V gene (reference sequence). With 6 bases removed from V and 4 bases from J, the gap between germline ends came to 10 bases.

The V gene is TRBV20-1, the J gene TRBJ2-1, with 8 bases aligning to TRBD2. V gave up 2 bases and J gave up 3 bases; unmatched junction bases: 6. Germline CDR1 reads DFQATT; CDR2 reads SNEGSKA (reference sequence). The CDR3 runs 15 residues. The CDR3 loop reads CSARPLRGDYNEQFF. CDR3 nucleotide sequence: TGCAGTGCTAGACCGCTGCGGGGGGACTACAATGAGCAGTTCTTC.

This clonotype turned up a few times. The chain links TRBV12-3 or TRBV12-4 to TRBJ2-7, with D tentatively TRBD2 (7 bases). The CDR3 length is 14 residues. Between the trimmed V and J ends, which lost 4 bases and 6 bases, there was a span of 16 bases. For the CDR3, the DNA is TGTGCCAGCAGTTCCATTTGGGGGGGCCGCGAGCAGTACTTC. Translating it yields CASSSIWGGREQYF.

This clonotype was seen a handful of times. The rearrangement links TRBV9 to TRBJ2-1, with D perhaps matching TRBD1 (6 bases). CDR1 and CDR2 from the germline V gene are SGDLS and YYNGEE. With 2 bases removed from V and 2 bases from J, the gap between germline ends came to 11 bases. The CDR3 has 15 amino acids. The CDR3, as DNA: TGTGCCAGCAGCGTGGGGGCTGAAACCTACAATGAGCAGTTCTTC. Protein product: CASSVGAETYNEQFF.

About this clonotype itself: Being one base from a much bigger clone, this may be a read error. The chain is built from TRBV7-2 and TRBJ2-1; 7 bases map to TRBD1. Germline assignment: CDR1 SGHTA and CDR2 FQGNSA. The CDR3 spans 15 residues. CDR3 sequence reads: CASSLVGTDYDEQFF. In DNA form, the CDR3 reads TGTGCCAGCAGCTTAGTGGGGACAGACTACGATGAGCAGTTCTTC.

This clonotype has a handful of counts. CDR3 DNA sequence: TGCAGCGCTGGACTAGCGCGGGACACAGATACGCAGTATTTT. The encoded protein is CSAGLARDTDTQYF. The J gene is TRBJ2-3, the V gene TRBV29-1; 9 bases line up with TRBD2. Germline lookup yields CDR1 SQVTM and CDR2 ANQGSEA. The CDR3 runs 14 residues. With 7 bases clipped from V and 2 bases from J, the junction kept 7 bases outside the gene matches.

This clonotype was seen just once. A much larger clone is a single base away; this may be a read error. The V and J genes are TRBV11-2 and TRBJ2-7; D uncertain. Germline values: CDR1 SGHAT, CDR2 FQNNGV. The CDR3 contains 12 residues. Trimming removed 5 bases from V and 2 bases from J, with 7 bases in between. The CDR3: CASSHDTYEQYF. The CDR3, as DNA: TGTGCCAGCAGCCACGACACCTACGAGCAGTACTTC.

V is TRBV2 and J is TRBJ2-5, with 7 bases aligning to TRBD2. Germline V lookup: CDR1 SNHLY, CDR2 FYNNEI. With 7 bases clipped from V and 7 bases from J, the junction kept 15 bases outside the gene matches. This CDR3 is 15 amino acids long. The CDR3 loop is CASKSTAGGGGTQYF. DNA of the CDR3: TGTGCCAGCAAATCCACAGCAGGTGGCGGGGGGACCCAGTACTTC.

The V and J genes are TRBV28 and TRBJ2-5; a possible D gene is TRBD2 (5 bases). CDR1 and CDR2 (germline): MDHEN, SYDVKM. The CDR3 loop spans 15 amino acids. V was pared by 5 bases and J by 2 bases, with 15 bases between. The CDR3 spells CASSGEGRTQETQYF. The CDR3 bases are TGTGCCAGCAGTGGAGAAGGACGGACTCAAGAGACCCAGTACTTC.

A single count supports this clonotype. The chain links TRBV14 to TRBJ2-5, with 7 bases identical to TRBD1. V was pared by 8 bases and J by 5 bases, with 8 bases of the junction left unmatched. CDR1 is SGHDN and CDR2 is FVKESK in the germline V gene. This CDR3 comprises 13 residues. The CDR3 region is CASGETGHETQYF. The CDR3 DNA follows: TGTGCCAGCGGGGAGACAGGGCACGAGACCCAGTACTTC.